The 8 T cell receptor beta chains listed next were all sequenced from one sample in a study of circulating CD8 cells and anti-PD-1 response in melanoma (dated by TCRdb to 2018 to 2020). Four subsets defined by PD-1 and/or TIGIT were sorted from live CD3+CD8+TCRalphabeta+ cells on a BD FACSAria II cell sorter. Instrument used: NextSeq 500. Starting from about 15 ng of total RNA, TCR libraries were made with the QIAseq Immune Repertoire RNA Library Kit, Human TCR Panel. TCRdb reran the public reads through fastp at Q25 and MiXCR, keeping productive beta chains. Every CDR3 protein is listed once, alongside the most common genes and DNA of its rows. This sample holds 1,000 or so distinct CDR3 sequences; 7.1% were observed only once. Of the sample, under 5.5% is held by the ten largest clones. This specimen consisted of CD8+ T cells from PBMCs, obtained at baseline or after one month of anti-PD-1 therapy (not recorded which). These receptors were taken from a human donor with melanoma.

This clonotype is categorized as medium-sized. The chain is built from TRBV19 and TRBJ2-7, with a weak D call TRBD1 (5 bases). Germline assignment: CDR1 LNHDA and CDR2 SQIVND (reference sequence). The CDR3 is 14 residues long. Trimming took 5 bases from V and 2 from J, leaving 13 bases between them. This CDR3 is CASSPSTGTYEQYF. CDR3 DNA: TGTGCCAGTAGTCCAAGCACAGGCACCTACGAGCAGTACTTC.

By its share, this clonotype is large. V is TRBV25-1 and J is TRBJ2-7; D remains unclear. The V end lost 7 bases, the J end lost 0 bases, and 10 bases lay between the germline ends. Per the germline V gene, CDR1 is MGHDK and CDR2 is SYGVNS. This CDR3 is 13 amino acids long. The CDR3 loop reads CASTSSSSYEQYF. In nucleotides, the CDR3 is TGTGCCAGCACTTCTTCAAGCTCCTACGAGCAGTACTTC.

This clonotype was picked up a small number of times. The chain joins TRBV19 to TRBJ2-2; no clear D. This CDR3 comprises 13 residues. CDR1 LNHDA and CDR2 SQIVND come from the germline V gene (reference sequence). Trimming removed 1 base from V and 4 bases from J, with 4 bases in between. The CDR3 protein is CASSIAFTGELFF. CDR3 in DNA: TGTGCCAGTAGTATAGCCTTCACCGGGGAGCTGTTTTTT.

By share, this clonotype counts as large. CDR3 bases: TGCAGCGTTGAAAAGCGGGGGAGCTCCTACGAGCAGTACTTC. This codes for CSVEKRGSSYEQYF. The chain recombines TRBV29-1 with TRBJ2-7, with 8 nucleotides matching TRBD2. V lost 2 bases to trimming and J lost 0 bases; unmatched junction nucleotides: 3. The CDR3 has 14 amino acids. Germline V gene sequence: CDR1 SQVTM, CDR2 ANQGSEA.

This clonotype is labeled large. This chain uses TRBV20-1 with TRBJ2-1, with 8 bases identical to TRBD1. V lost 0 bases to trimming and J lost 7 bases; unmatched junction nucleotides: 5. In germline, CDR1 is DFQATT, CDR2 SNEGSKA (reference sequence). There are 14 residues in the CDR3. The DNA of the CDR3 is TGCAGTGCTAGAGACCTGACAGGGGCTAATGAGCAGTTCTTC. Its translation: CSARDLTGANEQFF.

On this clonotype itself: Since no conserved phenylalanine or tryptophan closes the CDR3, a read error is the likely cause. The chain couples TRBV19 to TRBJ2-1; no firm D call. This CDR3 contains 12 residues. The germline CDR1 and CDR2 sequences are LNHDA and SQIVND (reference sequence). The V gene lost 1 base and the J gene lost 9 bases, with 7 bases spanning the gap. The DNA of the CDR3 is TGTGCCAGTAGTATAGGAAGCTTTGAGCAGTTCCTC. Translating it yields CASSIGSFEQFL.

A word on this clonotype: The missing conserved phenylalanine or tryptophan at the end of this CDR3 makes a read error likely. The gene calls are TRBV19 and TRBJ1-2, with a weak D call TRBD1 (5 bases). Trimming removed 3 bases at V and 4 bases at J, with 12 bases between. CDR1 and CDR2 (germline): LNHDA, SQIVND (reference sequence). There are 14 residues in the CDR3. The CDR3 coding sequence is TGTGCCAGTAGTATTGCGGGGGACTTCTATGGCTACACCCTC. Encoded protein: CASSIAGDFYGYTL.

Judged by abundance, this clonotype is large. The V call is TRBV24-1, the J call TRBJ2-7; D might be TRBD1 or TRBD2, each matching 5 bases. This CDR3 has 12 residues. Germline values: CDR1 KGHDR, CDR2 SFDVKD. Trimming removed 7 bases at V and 2 bases at J, with 8 bases between. This chain's CDR3 is CATRLGAYEQYF. In DNA, the CDR3 is TGTGCCACCAGACTGGGGGCCTACGAGCAGTACTTC.